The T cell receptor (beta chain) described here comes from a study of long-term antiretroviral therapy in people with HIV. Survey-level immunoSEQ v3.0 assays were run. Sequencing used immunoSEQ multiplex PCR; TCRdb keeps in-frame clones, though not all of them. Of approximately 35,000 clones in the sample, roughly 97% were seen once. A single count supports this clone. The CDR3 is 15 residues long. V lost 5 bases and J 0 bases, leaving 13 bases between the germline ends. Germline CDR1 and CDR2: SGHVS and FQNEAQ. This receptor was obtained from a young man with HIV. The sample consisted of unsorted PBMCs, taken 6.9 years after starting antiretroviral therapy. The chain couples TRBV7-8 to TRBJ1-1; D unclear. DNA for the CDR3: TGTGCCAGCAGCATTCCCCGGGAGATGAACACTGAAGCTTTCTTT. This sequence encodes CASSIPREMNTEAFF.